This is a list of T cell receptor beta chains from one sample in a study of T cells in Graves' hyperthyroidism and ophthalmopathy. Each CDR3 protein gets one entry after TCRdb re-called the multiplex PCR reads with MiXCR. This repertoire shows about 700,000 distinct CDR3 sequences, about 45% found once; its top ten account for less than 9%. Sequenced input: peripheral blood or thyroid tissue (not recorded which). These TCRs come from an adult man with Graves' disease, either hyperthyroidism or ophthalmopathy (not recorded which). Both conserved end residues are part of each CDR3. The D gene is left open where the match is weak. The size field is filled for only some rows; it gives once, few, many or a size class.

j_call: TRBJ1-1; d_call: NA; v_call: TRBV12-3/TRBV12-4; clone_size: few; cdr3_aa: CASSPRGGFWNTEAFF; cdr3_nt: TGTGCCAGCAGTCCCCGCGGCGGTTTTTGGAACACTGAAGCTTTCTTT
j_call: TRBJ2-7; d_call: NA; v_call: TRBV7-9; clone_size: NA; cdr3_aa: CASSSLLGQGLRGDEQYF; cdr3_nt: TGTGCCAGCAGCTCCCTCCTCGGACAGGGACTAAGAGGCGACGAGCAGTACTTC
j_call: TRBJ1-5; d_call: NA; v_call: TRBV7-2; clone_size: NA; cdr3_aa: CTSSLATGDSNQPQHF; cdr3_nt: TGTACCAGCAGCTTAGCGACAGGAGATAGCAATCAGCCCCAGCATTTT
j_call: TRBJ1-1; d_call: TRBD1; v_call: TRBV9; clone_size: NA; cdr3_aa: CASSRGTGVGTEAFF; cdr3_nt: TGTGCCAGCAGTCGCGGGACAGGGGTCGGCACTGAAGCTTTCTTT
j_call: TRBJ1-5; d_call: NA; v_call: TRBV7-2; clone_size: NA; cdr3_aa: CASTPTANQPQHF; cdr3_nt: TGTGCCAGTACCCCGACAGCTAATCAGCCCCAGCATTTT
j_call: TRBJ1-6; d_call: NA; v_call: TRBV2; clone_size: NA; cdr3_aa: CASGVENQDPSRDSPLHF; cdr3_nt: TGTGCCAGCGGCGTCGAGAACCAGGACCCTTCCAGGGATTCACCCCTCCACTTT
j_call: TRBJ1-1; d_call: NA; v_call: TRBV7-8; clone_size: NA; cdr3_aa: CASSFNRDGSEAFF; cdr3_nt: TGTGCCAGCAGCTTTAACAGGGACGGGTCTGAAGCTTTCTTT
j_call: TRBJ2-5; d_call: NA; v_call: TRBV7-9; clone_size: NA; cdr3_aa: CASSFGTVQETQYF; cdr3_nt: TGTGCCAGCAGCTTTGGGACTGTACAAGAGACCCAGTACTTC
j_call: TRBJ2-7; d_call: NA; v_call: TRBV24-1; clone_size: many; cdr3_aa: CATSDGGQSYEQYF; cdr3_nt: TGTGCCACCAGTGACGGAGGACAGAGCTACGAGCAGTACTTC
j_call: TRBJ2-5; d_call: TRBD2; v_call: TRBV10-2; clone_size: NA; cdr3_aa: CASSGPGLAGETQYF; cdr3_nt: TGCGCCAGCAGCGGACCGGGACTAGCCGGGGAGACCCAGTACTTC
j_call: TRBJ1-3; d_call: NA; v_call: TRBV20-1; clone_size: NA; cdr3_aa: CSARGGGPGNTIYF; cdr3_nt: TGCAGTGCTAGAGGAGGGGGACCTGGAAACACCATATATTTT
j_call: TRBJ2-7; d_call: TRBD2; v_call: TRBV7-3; clone_size: many; cdr3_aa: CASSPLAGVRYEQYF; cdr3_nt: TGTGCCAGCAGCCCGTTAGCGGGAGTAAGGTACGAGCAGTACTTC
j_call: TRBJ2-7; d_call: NA; v_call: TRBV10-3; clone_size: NA; cdr3_aa: CAICSAKGTGLTYEQYF; cdr3_nt: NA
j_call: TRBJ1-1; d_call: NA; v_call: TRBV25-1; clone_size: NA; cdr3_aa: CARDGGTEAFF; cdr3_nt: TGTGCTAGAGATGGGGGCACTGAAGCTTTCTTT
j_call: TRBJ1-2; d_call: NA; v_call: TRBV20-1; clone_size: NA; cdr3_aa: CRATDGYTF; cdr3_nt: TGCAGAGCGACGGATGGCTACACCTTC
j_call: TRBJ2-7; d_call: NA; v_call: TRBV3-1; clone_size: NA; cdr3_aa: CASSQDRSAGIPSYEQYF; cdr3_nt: TGTGCCAGCAGCCAAGATAGGTCGGCCGGGATCCCCTCCTACGAGCAGTACTTC
j_call: TRBJ2-5; d_call: TRBD2; v_call: TRBV15; clone_size: NA; cdr3_aa: CATSRVGTSGMETQYF; cdr3_nt: TGTGCCACCAGCAGAGTAGGGACTAGCGGGATGGAGACCCAGTACTTC
j_call: TRBJ1-5; d_call: TRBD1; v_call: TRBV7-9; clone_size: many; cdr3_aa: CASSPTGFSNQPQHF; cdr3_nt: TGTGCCAGCAGCCCGACAGGGTTTAGCAATCAGCCCCAGCATTTT
j_call: TRBJ2-7; d_call: TRBD2; v_call: TRBV10-3; clone_size: NA; cdr3_aa: CAISAGLADYEQYF; cdr3_nt: TGTGCCATCAGTGCCGGACTAGCGGACTACGAGCAGTACTTC
j_call: TRBJ1-4; d_call: NA; v_call: TRBV29-1; clone_size: NA; cdr3_aa: CSAGVGRVGKLFF; cdr3_nt: TGCAGCGCGGGGGTCGGCAGGGTCGGAAAACTGTTTTTT
j_call: TRBJ1-1; d_call: TRBD1; v_call: TRBV29-1; clone_size: many; cdr3_aa: CSVQTPGTENTEAFF; cdr3_nt: TGCAGCGTCCAAACCCCCGGGACAGAGAACACTGAAGCTTTCTTT
j_call: TRBJ1-1; d_call: TRBD1; v_call: TRBV20-1; clone_size: many; cdr3_aa: CSASQGATEAFF; cdr3_nt: TGCAGTGCTAGCCAGGGGGCGACTGAAGCTTTCTTT
j_call: TRBJ1-3; d_call: NA; v_call: TRBV11-2; clone_size: NA; cdr3_aa: CASSLSQLGGNTIYF; cdr3_nt: TGTGCCAGCAGCTTAAGTCAGTTGGGGGGAAACACCATATATTTT
j_call: TRBJ1-1; d_call: TRBD1; v_call: TRBV19; clone_size: few; cdr3_aa: CASSMTGVLPDTEAFF; cdr3_nt: TGTGCCAGTAGTATGACAGGGGTTCTACCTGACACTGAAGCTTTCTTT